Sequencing of this T cell receptor beta chain was carried out in a study of CD8 T cells in ankylosing spondylitis. Looked up from germline, CDR1 is SGHDT and CDR2 is YYEEEE. Trimming at V came to 0 bases and at J to 4 bases, leaving 4 bases not matched to a gene. The CDR3 has 16 residues. Study-level findings and limits: In peripheral blood, disease-linked CD8+ clones occurred at relatively low frequencies. A TCR beta motif of eight highly homologous variants appeared characteristic of ankylosing spondylitis blood.

A quantitative 5'-RACE method, one with molecular barcodes, was used to make TCR beta libraries. TCRdb reanalysed the 5' RACE reads using MiXCR and keeps one entry per CDR3 protein. This repertoire shows fewer than 250,000 distinct CDR3 sequences, 10% found once; its top ten account for about 20%. Worth noting for this clonotype: Its matching antigen is unknown.

This clonotype was sampled from a male donor with ankylosing spondylitis or in good health (not recorded which). Sequencing was carried out using blood, either unsorted or a sorted T cell fraction (not recorded which). The chain links TRBV5-6 to TRBJ2-6; 7 bases line up with TRBD1. CDR3 sequence: CASSLVKGAGANVLTF. The CDR3 DNA is TGTGCCAGCAGCTTGGTTAAGGGGGCCGGGGCCAACGTCCTGACTTTC. Variable domain in full (rest from reference TRBV5-6 and TRBJ2-6): DAGVTQSPTHLIKTRGQQVTLRCSPKSGHDTVSWYQQALGQGPQFIFQYYEEEERQRGNFPDRFSGHQFPNYSSELNVNALLLGDSALYLCASSLVKGAGANVLTFGAGSRLTVL.